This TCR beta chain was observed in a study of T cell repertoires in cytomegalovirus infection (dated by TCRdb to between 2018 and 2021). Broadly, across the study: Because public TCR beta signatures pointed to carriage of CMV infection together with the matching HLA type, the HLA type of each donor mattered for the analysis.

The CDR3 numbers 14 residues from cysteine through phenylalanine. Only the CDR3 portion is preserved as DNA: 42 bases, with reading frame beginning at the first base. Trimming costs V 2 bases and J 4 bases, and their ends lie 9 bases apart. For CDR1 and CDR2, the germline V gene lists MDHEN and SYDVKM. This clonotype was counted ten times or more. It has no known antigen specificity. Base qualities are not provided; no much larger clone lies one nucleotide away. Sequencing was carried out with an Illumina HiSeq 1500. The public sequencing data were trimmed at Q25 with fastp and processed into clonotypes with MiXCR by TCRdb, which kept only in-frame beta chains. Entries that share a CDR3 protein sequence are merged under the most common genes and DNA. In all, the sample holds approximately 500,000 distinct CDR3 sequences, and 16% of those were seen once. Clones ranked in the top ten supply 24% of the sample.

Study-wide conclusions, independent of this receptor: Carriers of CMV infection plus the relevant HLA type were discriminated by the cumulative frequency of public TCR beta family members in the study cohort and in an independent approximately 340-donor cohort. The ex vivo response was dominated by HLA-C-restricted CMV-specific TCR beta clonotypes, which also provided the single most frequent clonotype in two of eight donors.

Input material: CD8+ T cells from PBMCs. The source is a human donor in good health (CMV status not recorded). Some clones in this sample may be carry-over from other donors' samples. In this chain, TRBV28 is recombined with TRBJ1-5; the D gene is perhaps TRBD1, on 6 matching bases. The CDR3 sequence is CASSLRDKNQPQHF. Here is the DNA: TGTGCCAGCAGTTTAAGGGACAAGAATCAGCCCCAGCATTTT. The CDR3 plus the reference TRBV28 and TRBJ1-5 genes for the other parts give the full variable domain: DVKVTQSSRYLVKRTGEKVFLECVQDMDHENMFWYRQDPGLGLRLIYFSYDVKMKEKGDIPEGYSVSREKKERFSLILESASTNQTSMYLCASSLRDKNQPQHFGDGTRLSIL.